This TCR beta chain was identified during a study of radiation and T cells in renal cell carcinoma. The time point was: blood 2 weeks post-SBRT. The sample's treatment: 15 Gy SBRT to primary tumor, nephrectomy 4 weeks later. The data were produced by immunoSEQ multiplex PCR, yet TCRdb's version contains in-frame clones alone and is incomplete. The table shows around 130,000 clones, with approximately 90% occurring only once. This specimen was blood, taken from a patient whose treatment included radiotherapy and nephrectomy. The origin of this receptor is a woman in her 70s with renal cell carcinoma.

CDR3 residues: CASSLSRGGDIQYF. CDR3 DNA sequence: TGTGCCAGCAGCCTAAGCAGGGGGGGCGACATTCAGTACTTC. The rearrangement uses TRBV7-2 and TRBJ2-4; either TRBD1 or TRBD2 may supply D (7 bases each). V lost 5 bases and J 8 bases, leaving 16 bases between the germline ends. Germline V gene data show CDR1 as SGHTA and CDR2 as FQGNSA. The CDR3 has 14 residues. Drawing the rest from reference TRBV7-2 and TRBJ2-4, the complete variable domain is GAGVSQSPSNKVTEKGKDVELRCDPISGHTALYWYRQSLGQGLEFLIYFQGNSAPDKSGLPSDRFSAERTGGSVSTLTIQRTQQEDSAVYLCASSLSRGGDIQYFGAGTRLSVL.